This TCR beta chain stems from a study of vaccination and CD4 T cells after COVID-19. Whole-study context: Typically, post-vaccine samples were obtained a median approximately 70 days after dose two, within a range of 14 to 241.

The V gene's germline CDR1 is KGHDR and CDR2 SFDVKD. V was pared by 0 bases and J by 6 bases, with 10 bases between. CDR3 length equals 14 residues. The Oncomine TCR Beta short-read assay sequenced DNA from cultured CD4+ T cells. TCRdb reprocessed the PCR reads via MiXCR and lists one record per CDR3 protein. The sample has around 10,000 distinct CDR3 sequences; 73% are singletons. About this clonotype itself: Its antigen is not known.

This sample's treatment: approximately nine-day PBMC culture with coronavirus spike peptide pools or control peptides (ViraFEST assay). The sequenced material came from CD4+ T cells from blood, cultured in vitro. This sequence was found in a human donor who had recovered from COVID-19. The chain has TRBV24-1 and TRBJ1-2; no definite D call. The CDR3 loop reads CATSDLLDSNGYTF. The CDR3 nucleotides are TGTGCCACCAGTGATTTGTTGGACTCTAATGGCTACACCTTC.